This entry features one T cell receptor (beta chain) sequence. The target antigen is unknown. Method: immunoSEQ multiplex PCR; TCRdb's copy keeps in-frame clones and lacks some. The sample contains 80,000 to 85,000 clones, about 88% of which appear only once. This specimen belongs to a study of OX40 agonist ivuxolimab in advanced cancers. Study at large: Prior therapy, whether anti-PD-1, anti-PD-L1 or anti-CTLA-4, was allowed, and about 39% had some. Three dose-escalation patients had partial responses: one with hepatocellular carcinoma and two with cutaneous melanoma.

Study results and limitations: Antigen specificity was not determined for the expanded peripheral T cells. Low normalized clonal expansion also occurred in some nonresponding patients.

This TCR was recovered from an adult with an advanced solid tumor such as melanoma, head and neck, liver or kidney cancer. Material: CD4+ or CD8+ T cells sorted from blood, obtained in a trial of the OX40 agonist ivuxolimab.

The DNA for the CDR3 is TGTGCCAGCAGCCGATCAGGGCGGGGGTACAATGAGCAGTTCTTC. This translates into CASSRSGRGYNEQFF. This chain links TRBV6-5 with TRBJ2-1; 7 nucleotides align to TRBD2. The V gene's germline CDR1 is MNHEY and CDR2 SVGAGI. V shed 6 bases, J shed 4 bases, and the junction held 9 bases outside the gene matches. There are 15 residues in the CDR3.